What follows are 28 T cell receptor beta chains derived from one specimen sequenced in a study of shared clonotypes between healthy human individuals. The data were produced by immunoSEQ multiplex PCR, yet TCRdb's version contains in-frame clones alone and is incomplete. The table includes about 2.3 million clones, less than 95% detected once. The sequenced sample consisted of naive CD4+ T cells from PBMCs. Subset here: CD45RA+ positively selected. The receptors stem from a man younger than 35 in good health. Some clones in this sample may be carry-over from other donors' samples.

The table lists this clone with a count of one. V gene TRBV5-4 combines with J gene TRBJ2-7; no clear D gene. Germline lookup yields CDR1 SGHNT and CDR2 YYREEE (reference sequence). V dropped 0 bases and J dropped 3 bases, with 7 bases sitting between them. The CDR3 is made up of 13 amino acids. CDR3 amino acids: CASSLEPGYEQYF. In DNA form, the CDR3 reads TGTGCCAGCAGCTTGGAGCCAGGCTACGAGCAGTACTTC.

V and J are TRBV14 and TRBJ2-5, with D uncertain. This CDR3 spans 17 amino acids. Germline lookup yields CDR1 SGHDN and CDR2 FVKESK. The V end was cut by 1 base, the J end by 5 bases, with 20 bases between. CDR3 sequence (DNA): TGTGCCAGCAGCCAAGGAATCCGTCCAGGAGTTCGGGAGACCCAGTACTTC. It codes for CASSQGIRPGVRETQYF.

The chain's CDR3 is CASSATAAGGGSEQFF. CDR3 DNA sequence: TGTGCCAGCAGCGCCACAGCAGCGGGAGGCGGGAGTGAGCAGTTCTTC. This chain links TRBV9 with TRBJ2-1, with 9 bases identical to TRBD2. The J segment lost 9 bases and the V segment lost 3 bases, leaving 13 bases of the junction unmatched. The CDR3 runs 16 residues. CDR1 and CDR2 from the germline V gene are SGDLS and YYNGEE.

The chain has TRBV7-9 and TRBJ2-7; D remains ambiguous. Germline loops: CDR1 SEHNR, CDR2 FQNEAQ (reference sequence). Deletions cut 5 bases from V and 2 bases from J, with 7 bases between. The CDR3 totals 12 residues. This CDR3 reads CASSDITYEQYF. CDR3 DNA sequence: TGTGCCAGCAGCGATATTACCTACGAGCAGTACTTC.

The chain links TRBV28 to TRBJ1-2, with a tentative D call TRBD1 (5 bases). Trimming stripped 6 bases from V and 7 bases from J, with 15 bases between. The germline V gene has CDR1 MDHEN and CDR2 SYDVKM. The CDR3 is made up of 13 amino acids. The CDR3 DNA reads as TGTGCCAGCAGCTCCCTAGCCAGGGCTGGCTACACCTTC. Translating it yields CASSSLARAGYTF.

The V call is TRBV7-3, the J call TRBJ2-7; TRBD2 matches 13 bases. Per the germline V gene, CDR1 is SGHTA and CDR2 is FQGTGA. J gave up 1 base and V 5 bases, and 8 bases lay outside the gene matches. The CDR3 covers 17 residues. CDR3 protein: CASSAPRGLAGSYEQYF. As DNA, the CDR3 is TGTGCCAGCAGCGCGCCCCGGGGACTAGCGGGATCCTACGAGCAGTACTTC.

V gene TRBV19 combines with J gene TRBJ2-1, with 14 bases matching TRBD2. This CDR3 contains 17 residues. V lost 6 bases, J lost 1 base, and 5 bases stayed unmatched. Germline lookup yields CDR1 LNHDA and CDR2 SQIVND (reference sequence). The CDR3 DNA reads as TGTGCCAGTAGGGGACTAGCGGGAGTAAGGTCCTACAATGAGCAGTTCTTC. This gives the protein CASRGLAGVRSYNEQFF.

The CDR3 reads CASSLELSEQFF. The DNA for the CDR3 is TGTGCCAGCAGCTTAGAGCTTAGTGAGCAGTTCTTC. The chain uses TRBV7-2 and TRBJ2-1; no definite D call. Deletions cut 1 base from V and 9 bases from J, with 7 bases between. This CDR3 contains 12 residues. The germline gives CDR1 SGHTA, CDR2 FQGNSA.

CDR3 DNA: TGTGCCAGCAGCCAAGGACAGGGGGCGGATCAGCCCCAGCATTTT. Translated: CASSQGQGADQPQHF. The chain links TRBV6-1 to TRBJ1-5, with 11 bases matching TRBD1. V shed 6 bases, J shed 5 bases, and the junction held 6 bases outside the gene matches. In germline, CDR1 is MNHNS, CDR2 SASEGT. There are 15 residues in the CDR3.

The V and J genes are TRBV11-2 and TRBJ1-5; D is unclear. Germline values: CDR1 SGHAT, CDR2 FQNNGV. The CDR3 loop spans 16 amino acids. With 2 bases removed from V and 3 bases from J, the gap between germline ends came to 14 bases. CDR3 DNA: TGTGCCAGCAGCTTAAATGTAAGGGCAGCCAATCAGCCCCAGCATTTT. Translated, it gives CASSLNVRAANQPQHF.

As concerns this clone: This same CDR3 is encoded by further DNA sequences in the sample. V is TRBV5-1 and J is TRBJ2-5, with TRBD2 matching over 10 bases. The junction had 3 bases not matched to a gene; V was cut back by 0 bases and J by 4 bases. Germline-derived CDR1 and CDR2 are SGHRS and YFSETQ. There are 15 residues in the CDR3. The CDR3 DNA reads as TGCGCCAGCAGCTTGGGCCTAGCGGGAGCAGAGACCCAGTACTTC. It codes for CASSLGLAGAETQYF.

The rearrangement joins TRBV7-3 to TRBJ1-6; 9 bases are a match to TRBD1. The germline V gene has CDR1 SGHTA and CDR2 FQGTGA. V trimming: 5 bases; J trimming: 10 bases; junction bases outside the gene matches: 6. The CDR3 length is 14 residues. CDR3 protein: CASSTGQGNSPLHF. The CDR3 DNA follows: TGTGCCAGCAGCACCGGACAGGGGAACTCACCCCTCCACTTT.

J is TRBJ2-3 and V is TRBV5-4, with no clear D. The germline V gene encodes CDR1 SGHNT and CDR2 YYREEE (reference sequence). The CDR3 covers 11 residues. Trimming left V 1 base short and J 11 bases short, with 8 bases between. The CDR3 here is CASSLNLLQYF. CDR3 nucleotide sequence: TGTGCCAGCAGCTTGAATTTGTTGCAGTATTTT.

This chain links TRBV11-2 with TRBJ2-4, with D perhaps matching TRBD1 or TRBD2 (6 bases each). The CDR3 has 15 amino acids. CDR1 is SGHAT and CDR2 is FQNNGV in the germline V gene. The ends were cut back, 5 bases at V and 14 bases at J, with 25 bases in the middle. The CDR3 nucleotides read TGTGCCAGCAGCCCAGCGGGTCAGGGTGTTGGGGACAAGTACTTC. It translates to CASSPAGQGVGDKYF.

This sequence joins TRBV15 and TRBJ1-2, with 12 bases that match TRBD1. The CDR3 sequence is 16 residues long. Per the germline V gene, CDR1 is LNHNV and CDR2 is YYDKDF (reference sequence). The V segment lost 3 bases and the J segment 7 bases; nucleotides outside the gene matches: 9. The CDR3 bases are TGTGCCACCAGCAGGGACCGGGACAGGGGGCTAGGTGGCTACACCTTC. It codes for CATSRDRDRGLGGYTF.

V gene TRBV7-9 combines with J gene TRBJ1-2, with D uncertain. The germline V gene has CDR1 SEHNR and CDR2 FQNEAQ (reference sequence). Trimming cost V 4 bases and J 4 bases, with 10 bases left between them. The length of the CDR3 is 13 residues. The CDR3 loop reads CASSSEGGYGYTF. In nucleotides, the CDR3 is TGTGCCAGCAGCTCCGAGGGAGGCTATGGCTACACCTTC.

The rearrangement uses TRBV6-1 and TRBJ1-3; D is ambiguous. V lost 6 bases and J lost 0, with 6 bases in between. Germline-derived CDR1 and CDR2 are MNHNS and SASEGT. The CDR3 length is 13 residues. The CDR3 bases are TGTGCCAGCAGACTAGGCTCTGGAAACACCATATATTTT. It yields the protein CASRLGSGNTIYF.

This clone was seen only once. This rearrangement joins TRBV7-9 to TRBJ1-5; TRBD1 matches 8 bases. Trimming cost V 5 bases and J 5 bases; bases outside gene matches: 11. Germline CDR1 reads SEHNR; CDR2 reads FQNEAQ (reference sequence). The CDR3 loop spans 16 amino acids. CDR3 in amino acids: CASSHSTGQGDQPQHF. The CDR3 coding sequence is TGTGCCAGCAGCCATTCCACCGGACAGGGAGATCAGCCCCAGCATTTT.

This clone has more than one count but fewer than ten. This sample includes further DNA sequences coding for the same CDR3. The J gene is TRBJ1-1, the V gene TRBV6-1; D is possibly TRBD1 (5 bases). Germline V CDR1 and CDR2: MNHNS, SASEGT. V was clipped by 4 bases and J by 1 base, with 7 bases between them. The CDR3 has 13 residues. CDR3 region: CASSVQGNTEAFF. CDR3 nucleotide sequence: TGTGCCAGCAGTGTTCAGGGGAACACTGAAGCTTTCTTT.

This chain connects TRBV7-2 to TRBJ2-7; 7 bases fit TRBD1. CDR3 length equals 14 residues. Trimming at V came to 5 bases and at J to 7 bases, leaving 11 bases not matched to a gene. Germline V gene data show CDR1 as SGHTA and CDR2 as FQGNSA. The CDR3 region has the DNA TGTGCCAGCAGCCGCCAGGACAGGAGAGGGGAGCAGTACTTC. Amino acids: CASSRQDRRGEQYF.

V gene TRBV6-5 combines with J gene TRBJ1-2; 8 bases align to TRBD1. The V segment lost 0 bases and the J segment 8 bases; nucleotides outside the gene matches: 11. The germline gives CDR1 MNHEY, CDR2 SVGAGI. The CDR3 runs 16 residues. Here the CDR3 DNA reads TGTGCCAGCAGTTACTCGGGACAGGTTAAGTGGGGAGGCTACACCTTC. Protein: CASSYSGQVKWGGYTF.

The chain recombines TRBV19 with TRBJ2-7; 7 positions match TRBD2. V shed 10 bases, J shed 2 bases, and the junction held 5 bases outside the gene matches. The CDR3 covers 12 residues. CDR1 and CDR2 (germline): LNHDA, SQIVND (reference sequence). CDR3 nucleotide sequence: TGTGCCACCCGGGGGGTGACCTACGAGCAGTACTTC. It yields the protein CATRGVTYEQYF.

Details on this clone: Other DNA sequences in the sample encode the same CDR3. The chain has TRBV28 and TRBJ2-5; D not certain. Germline V lookup: CDR1 MDHEN, CDR2 SYDVKM. Trimming shortened V by 1 base and J by 4 bases, and 7 bases separated the two germline ends. The length of the CDR3 is 13 residues. CDR3 amino acids: CASSLSSPETQYF. In nucleotides, the CDR3 is TGTGCCAGCAGTTTATCCAGCCCAGAGACCCAGTACTTC. Full variable domain (outside the CDR3, taken from reference TRBV28 and TRBJ2-5): DVKVTQSSRYLVKRTGEKVFLECVQDMDHENMFWYRQDPGLGLRLIYFSYDVKMKEKGDIPEGYSVSREKKERFSLILESASTNQTSMYLCASSLSSPETQYFGPGTRLLVL.

This clone was picked up one time. This sequence joins TRBV5-1 and TRBJ1-1; 7 bases map to TRBD1. This CDR3 is built from 15 residues. V was clipped by 4 bases and J by 7 bases; unmatched bases: 13. CDR1 SGHRS and CDR2 YFSETQ come from the germline V gene. CDR3 region: CASSKGVQGSIEAFF. In nucleotides, the CDR3 is TGCGCCAGCAGCAAGGGCGTACAGGGGAGTATTGAAGCTTTCTTT.

The J gene is TRBJ1-2, the V gene TRBV9; 9 bases map to TRBD1. This CDR3 spans 16 amino acids. From germline, CDR1 is SGDLS and CDR2 YYNGEE. V gave up 4 bases and J gave up 4 bases; unmatched junction bases: 11. The DNA of the CDR3 is TGTGCCAGCAGCCCCCGGACAGGGGTTGGGGGCTATGGCTACACCTTC. This sequence encodes CASSPRTGVGGYGYTF. Using reference TRBV9 and TRBJ1-2 for the parts outside the CDR3, the full variable domain is DSGVTQTPKHLITATGQRVTLRCSPRSGDLSVYWYQQSLDQGLQFLIQYYNGEERAKGNILERFSAQQFPDLHSELNLSSLELGDSALYFCASSPRTGVGGYGYTFGSGTRLTVV.

The CDR3 loop is CASWDLPGPHSDTQYF. The CDR3 DNA reads TGCGCCAGCTGGGACCTACCCGGGCCCCACTCAGATACGCAGTATTTT. V and J are TRBV5-1 and TRBJ2-3; D is perhaps TRBD1 or TRBD2 (5 bases each). Germline CDR1 reads SGHRS; CDR2 reads YFSETQ. Deletions cut 7 bases from V and 4 bases from J, with 22 bases between. The CDR3 has 16 amino acids.

The chain is built from TRBV7-3 and TRBJ2-3, with D perhaps assigned TRBD1 or TRBD2 (5 bases each). The germline V gene has CDR1 SGHTA and CDR2 FQGTGA. This CDR3 has 14 residues. V lost 4 bases to trimming and J lost 1 base, with 9 bases between them. The CDR3 DNA follows: TGTGCCAGCAGCTCCGGGACCCGCACAGATACGCAGTATTTT. It yields the protein CASSSGTRTDTQYF.

The rearrangement links TRBV6-5 to TRBJ2-1; 10 positions agree with TRBD2. Germline V CDR1 and CDR2: MNHEY, SVGAGI. Losses at the gene ends were 0 bases for V and 7 bases for J; bases not matched to a gene: 6. This CDR3 is built from 16 residues. CDR3 in amino acids: CASSYSGAGGRNEQFF. The CDR3 DNA is TGTGCCAGCAGTTACTCAGGAGCGGGAGGGAGGAATGAGCAGTTCTTC.